This T cell receptor beta chain was identified during a study of PD-1 blockade in classical Hodgkin lymphoma. About the study: Patients were administered nivolumab (3 mg/kg intravenously) every 2 weeks.

On this clone itself: What it binds is unknown.

Repertoires were generated with immunoSEQ multiplex PCR, while TCRdb's copy carries only in-frame clones and drops some. The sample consists of 95,000 to 100,000 clones, roughly 91% of them appearing once. Study results and limitations: Reports described newly diagnosed patients as having lower baseline TCR diversity than healthy donors. Exclusion was the outcome for patients who began nivolumab under 1 year after ASCT.

The patients all showed relapse after autologous stem cell transplantation, while their brentuximab vedotin exposure varied. Patients had relapsed/refractory classical Hodgkin lymphoma with complete response, partial response or progressive disease as best response. The germline V gene has CDR1 SGHDT and CDR2 YYEEEE. The CDR3 has 14 residues. Trimming left V 2 bases short and J 2 bases short, with 11 bases between. The sequence was collected from a human donor with classical Hodgkin lymphoma. The source was peripheral blood mononuclear cells (PBMCs), collected before the second cycle of nivolumab. The V call is TRBV5-6, the J call TRBJ2-7; TRBD1 might be the D (5 bases). The CDR3 spells CASSFGAGTYEQYF. CDR3 DNA sequence: TGTGCCAGCAGCTTCGGCGCAGGGACCTACGAGCAGTACTTC.